This passage covers 8 T cell receptor beta chains from one sample sequenced in a study of blood T cells in healthy people across ages. Sample-barcoded 5' priming and a J-beta primer mix drove a second PCR of about 6 to 11 cycles. Each CDR3 protein is one row after TCRdb ran MiXCR on the 5' RACE reads. The data hold approximately 810,000 distinct CDR3 sequences, with 30% to 45% observed a single time. Sequencing was performed on blood. These receptors all come from a man in his late teens or twenties in good health.

As concerns this clonotype: A read error may be the cause here, since a much bigger clone is one base away. This chain links TRBV20-1 with TRBJ2-1; D remains ambiguous. CDR1 is DFQATT, CDR2 SNEGSKA, per germline (reference sequence). The CDR3 has 13 residues. For the CDR3, the DNA is TGCAGTGCGAGCGCAGAATTCTACAATGAGCGGTTCTTC. Its protein product is CSASAEFYNERFF.

The V call is TRBV4-3, the J call TRBJ1-2; D remains ambiguous. Germline CDR1 is LGHNA and CDR2 is YSLEER. The V end was cut by 0 bases, the J end by 7 bases, with 15 bases between. CDR3 size: 15 residues. CDR3 amino acids: CASSQEIGRVSGYTF. The CDR3 DNA reads TGCGCCAGCAGCCAAGAAATAGGGAGGGTGAGTGGCTACACCTTC.

The sample holds many counts of this clonotype. CDR3 nucleotides: TGTGCCAGCAGCCAACGCGGGGGGGACAGCAATGAGCAGTTCTTC. It yields the protein CASSQRGGDSNEQFF. This chain uses TRBV14 with TRBJ2-1, with 9 bases matching TRBD2. Germline trimming cut 2 bases from V and 6 bases from J; bases unmatched to any gene: 5. The CDR3 sequence is 15 residues long. Looked up from germline, CDR1 is SGHDN and CDR2 is FVKESK.

This clonotype was detected a few times. This chain connects TRBV27 to TRBJ2-1; D might be TRBD2 (5 bases). Trimming took 3 bases from V and 13 from J, leaving 13 bases between them. The CDR3 is 12 residues long. The germline V gene has CDR1 MNHEY and CDR2 SMNVEV (reference sequence). CDR3 in amino acids: CASSFLGSLQFF. In DNA, the CDR3 is TGTGCCAGCAGTTTCCTTGGGAGTCTCCAGTTCTTC.

The DNA for the CDR3 is TGCAGTGCTAGCTCTACTAGCGGGGGTGGGGAGACCCAGTACTTC. Amino acid sequence: CSASSTSGGGETQYF. This chain links TRBV20-1 with TRBJ2-7, with 11 bases lining up with TRBD2. The end of the DNA fits TRBJ2-5 better, so the J call may be wrong. CDR3 length equals 15 residues. The germline V gene encodes CDR1 DFQATT and CDR2 SNEGSKA (reference sequence).

Concerning this clonotype: A much larger clone lies one base from this, so it may be a read error. The chain combines TRBV7-8 with TRBJ2-1, with 9 nucleotides matching TRBD1. V lost 1 base to trimming and J lost 13 bases; unmatched junction nucleotides: 17. The CDR3 consists of 17 residues. Germline-derived CDR1 and CDR2 are SGHVS and FQNEAQ. The CDR3 spells CASSLGAYRGRRETQFF. In nucleotides, the CDR3 is TGTGCCAGCAGCTTAGGGGCCTACAGGGGGCGCAGAGAGACCCAGTTCTTC.

V gene TRBV20-1 combines with J gene TRBJ1-5; D unresolved. This CDR3 is built from 13 residues. Germline CDR1 is DFQATT and CDR2 is SNEGSKA (reference sequence). V lost 3 bases, J lost 0 bases, and 6 bases lay in between. Here the CDR3 reads CSARGHSNQPQHF. Written as DNA, the CDR3 is TGCAGTGCTAGGGGTCATAGCAATCAGCCCCAGCATTTT.

This clonotype was detected only a few times. V is TRBV7-9 and J is TRBJ1-1; a weak D match, TRBD1 (5 bases). This CDR3 is built from 14 residues. V was pared by 7 bases and J by 2 bases, with 14 bases between. The germline gives CDR1 SEHNR, CDR2 FQNEAQ (reference sequence). The CDR3 DNA reads TGTGCCAGCACCCCCGGGACGGCCAACACTGAAGCTTTCTTT. It specifies CASTPGTANTEAFF.